This TCR beta chain was captured by sequencing in a study of read filtering for tumor transcriptome and immune sequencing. This clonotype was recorded many times. J gave up 1 base and V 5 bases, and 14 bases lay outside the gene matches. CDR3 length: 18 residues. Germline CDR1 is MDHEN and CDR2 is SYDVKM. Molecular barcoded adaptors covering alpha/delta and beta/gamma chains were used on around 400 ng RNA. TCRdb itself ran the reads through MiXCR, one entry per CDR3 protein. This table holds tens of thousands of distinct CDR3 sequences, 20% to 25% found once. Sample: a population of CD138-negative cells sorted from bone marrow. This clonotype was sampled from a donor aged 40 or over with multiple myeloma. The chain has TRBV28 and TRBJ2-3; 8 nucleotides agree with TRBD1. DNA for the CDR3: TGTGCCAGCAGTCCCGACAGGGGACACCCTCCTGGCACAGATACGCAGTATTTT. Protein sequence: CASSPDRGHPPGTDTQYF. Full variable domain (missing parts from reference TRBV28 and TRBJ2-3): DVKVTQSSRYLVKRTGEKVFLECVQDMDHENMFWYRQDPGLGLRLIYFSYDVKMKEKGDIPEGYSVSREKKERFSLILESASTNQTSMYLCASSPDRGHPPGTDTQYFGPGTRLTVL.